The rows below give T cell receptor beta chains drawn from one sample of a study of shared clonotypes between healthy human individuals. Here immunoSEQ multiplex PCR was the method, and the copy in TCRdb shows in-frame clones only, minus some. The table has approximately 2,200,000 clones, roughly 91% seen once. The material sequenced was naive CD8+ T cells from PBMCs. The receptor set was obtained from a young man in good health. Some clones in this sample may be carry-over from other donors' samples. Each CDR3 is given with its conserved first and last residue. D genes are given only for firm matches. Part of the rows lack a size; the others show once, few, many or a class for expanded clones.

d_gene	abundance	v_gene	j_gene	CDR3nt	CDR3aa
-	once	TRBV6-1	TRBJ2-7	TGTGCCAGCAGCTGGTTGGCGTACGAGCAGTACTTC	CASSWLAYEQYF
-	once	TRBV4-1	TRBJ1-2	TGCGCCAGCAGCCTGGGACGGCACTATGGCTACACCTTC	CASSLGRHYGYTF
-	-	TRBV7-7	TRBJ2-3	TGTGCCAGCAGCTCCGACGGAGAAGATACGCAGTATTTT	CASSSDGEDTQYF
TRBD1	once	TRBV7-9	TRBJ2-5	TGTGCCAGCAGCTTAAGGGCAGGGGGTGATGAGACCCAGTACTTC	CASSLRAGGDETQYF
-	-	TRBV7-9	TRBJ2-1	TGTGCCAGCAGCTTTATGGATGATGAGCAGTTCTTC	CASSFMDDEQFF
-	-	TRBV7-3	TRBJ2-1	TGTGCCAGCAGCTTAGGTAGCGGCAATGAGCAGTTCTTC	CASSLGSGNEQFF
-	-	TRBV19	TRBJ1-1	TGTGCCAGTAGTATAGTTCCGACGGCGAACACTGAAGCTTTCTTT	CASSIVPTANTEAFF
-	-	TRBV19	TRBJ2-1	TGTGCCAGTAAGAGCGGGTTGAGCTCCTACAATGAGCAGTTCTTC	CASKSGLSSYNEQFF
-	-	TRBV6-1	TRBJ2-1	TGTGCCAGCACGGGGGCCCTCTACAATGAGCAGTTCTTC	CASTGALYNEQFF
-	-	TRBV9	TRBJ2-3	TGTGCCAGCAGCCCCAAAGACAGCAGTCTAACGCAGTATTTT	CASSPKDSSLTQYF
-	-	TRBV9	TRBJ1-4	TGTGCCAGCAGCGTAGGGCAGGGAGGTCTGGATGAAAAACTGTTTTTT	CASSVGQGGLDEKLFF
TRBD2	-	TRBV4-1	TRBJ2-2	TGCGCCAGCAGCCAAGAAGGGGTTCAGGGAGGGCCTGTCGGGGAGCTGTTTTTT	CASSQEGVQGGPVGELFF
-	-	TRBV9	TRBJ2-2	TGTGCCAGCAGCGTAGGCGCGAACACCGGGGAGCTGTTTTTT	CASSVGANTGELFF
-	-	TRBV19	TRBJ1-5	TGTGCCAGTAGTGGGGGGACGGTTAATCAGCCCCAGCATTTT	CASSGGTVNQPQHF
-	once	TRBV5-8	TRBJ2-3	TGTGCCAGCAGCCGAACACCCACAGATACGCAGTATTTT	CASSRTPTDTQYF
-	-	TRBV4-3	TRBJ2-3	TGCGCCAGCAGCCAAGGTCGCGGGTTCACAGATACGCAGTATTTT	CASSQGRGFTDTQYF
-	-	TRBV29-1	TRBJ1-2	TGCAGCGTCAGCGAGGGGGGGAGGTACGGCTACACCTTC	CSVSEGGRYGYTF
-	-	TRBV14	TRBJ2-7	TGTGCCAGCAGCCAAGAGCCGCAGGGGCCCCTTTTCGAGCAGTACTTC	CASSQEPQGPLFEQYF
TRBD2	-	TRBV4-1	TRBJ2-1	TGCGCCAGCAGCCCAGGACTAGCGGGGGGTAGGGATGAGCAGTTCTTC	CASSPGLAGGRDEQFF
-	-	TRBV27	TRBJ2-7	TGTGCCAGCAGTTTTTTAGAAGGGGCCTACGAGCAGTACTTC	CASSFLEGAYEQYF
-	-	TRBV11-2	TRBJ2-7	TGTGCCAGCAGCTTCGCGTCGAGGGAGCAGTACTTC	CASSFASREQYF
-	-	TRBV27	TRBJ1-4	TGTGCCAGTCTACCGTTTTGGGGCGCGGAAACTAATGAAAAACTGTTTTTT	CASLPFWGAETNEKLFF
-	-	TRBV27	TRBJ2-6	TGTGCCAGCGGCTCTTTTGAGGTTTCTGGGGCCAACGTCCTGACTTTC	CASGSFEVSGANVLTF
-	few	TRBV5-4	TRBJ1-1	TGTGCCAGCAGCTTATTCCATGACACTGAAGCTTTCTTT	CASSLFHDTEAFF
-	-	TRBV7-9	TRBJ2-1	TGTGCCAGCAGCTTAGGCAAGAGAGCCTCCAATGAGCAGTTCTTC	CASSLGKRASNEQFF
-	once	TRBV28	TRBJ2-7	TGTGCCAGCCCCAAGAGGGATCCCGAGCAGTACTTC	CASPKRDPEQYF
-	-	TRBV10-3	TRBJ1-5	TGTGCCATCAGTCTAGGGGGGCCCGGGACTCAGCCCCAGCATTTT	CAISLGGPGTQPQHF
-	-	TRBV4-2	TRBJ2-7	TGTGCCAGCAGCCAAGACTTCGAGGGGGGGAGCTCCTACGAGCAGTACTTC	CASSQDFEGGSSYEQYF